This T cell receptor (beta chain) was sequenced during a study of CD8 T cells in Susac syndrome. RNA was extracted with the RNeasy kit, and a quantity of 0.5 to 1 ug was reverse transcribed using random hexamers. immunoSEQ multiplex PCR amplified TCR beta CDR3 across 54 Vbeta, 13 Jbeta. TCRdb re-called the immunoSEQ multiplex PCR reads through MiXCR, storing one row per CDR3 protein. The data hold roughly 400,000 distinct CDR3 sequences, with around 85% observed a single time. This clonotype has only one observation. Treatment-naive patients with stable or active relapsing-remitting disease served as multiple sclerosis controls. CDR1 SGHVS and CDR2 FNYEAQ come from the germline V gene. Between the trimmed V and J ends, which lost 5 bases and 12 bases, there was a span of 20 bases. This CDR3 comprises 14 residues.

The sequencing input was CD8+ T cells from PBMCs. The TCR was taken from a human donor with multiple sclerosis. V gene TRBV7-6 combines with J gene TRBJ2-1; perhaps TRBD2 as D (5 bases). CDR3 sequence: CASSAGTLERGQFF. CDR3 nucleotide sequence: TGTGCCAGCAGCGCCGGAACACTAGAGCGTGGGCAGTTCTTC.